The next 2 T cell receptor beta chains were all read from a single sample in a study of molecular identifiers for immune sequencing clone quantification. One entry per CDR3 protein, called by TCRdb with MiXCR from the PCR reads. Of about 330,000 distinct CDR3 sequences in the sample, 24% were seen once. Material: naive CD8+ T cells from blood, with Jurkat cell RNA spiked in. Subset defined: FACS-sorted CD8+CD4-CCR7+CD45RA+ naive T cells. Receptors originate from a human donor in good health. Some libraries in this study had Jurkat cell RNA spiked in.

A few counts support this clonotype. The chain recombines TRBV2 with TRBJ2-5; D may be TRBD1 (6 bases). Trimming removed 4 bases from V and 6 bases from J, with 9 bases in between. The CDR3 runs 12 residues. Germline CDR1 SNHLY, CDR2 FYNNEI. The CDR3 DNA reads as TGTGCCAGCAGTGTGGACAGCCAGACCCAGTACTTC. Translating it yields CASSVDSQTQYF.

This clonotype was seen a handful of times. CDR3 nucleotides: TGTGCCAGCAGTTTTCACACTTCCTACGAGCAGTACTTC. Its translation: CASSFHTSYEQYF. The chain is built from TRBV27 and TRBJ2-7; D remains ambiguous. Trimming took 3 bases from V and 1 from J, leaving 7 bases between them. CDR1 and CDR2 (germline): MNHEY, SMNVEV (reference sequence). The CDR3 sequence is 13 residues long.